A selection of T cell receptor beta chains follows, all from one sample in a study of cytomegalovirus exposure and HLA in healthy donors. TCRdb keeps only in-frame clones here, not all; method: immunoSEQ multiplex PCR. The sample records a few hundred thousand clones, almost 90% being singletons. Material for sequencing was PBMCs. The receptors originated from a woman aged 18-35 years in good health and CMV-seronegative. The CDR3 runs from the conserved cysteine through the conserved F or W. Each record gives: clone size, V gene, D gene, J gene, CDR3 DNA, CDR3 protein. D genes are given only for firm matches. The size field is filled for only some rows; it gives once, few, many or a size class.

>NA|TRBV4-3|NA|TRBJ2-2
TGCGCCAGCAGCCAAGATCAGGTCCTTAACACCGGGGAGCTGTTTTTT
CASSQDQVLNTGELFF
>NA|TRBV7-9|NA|TRBJ1-4
TGTGCCAGCAGCTTAGTGGGTATCTCGACAGGCCAAAATGAAAAACTGTTTTTT
CASSLVGISTGQNEKLFF
>NA|TRBV15|NA|TRBJ1-1
TGTGCCACCAGCAGAGCGTACACTGAAGCTTTCTTT
CATSRAYTEAFF
>once|TRBV6-1|TRBD1|TRBJ2-2
TGTGCCAGCAGACTACAGGGGACCGGGGAGCTGTTTTTT
CASRLQGTGELFF
>NA|TRBV4-1|NA|TRBJ2-2
TGCGCCAGCAGCAACTTGTGGGGCTCTGGCGGGGAGCTGTTTTTT
CASSNLWGSGGELFF
>NA|TRBV11-2|NA|TRBJ1-5
TGTGCCAGCAGCTTAGAATCCGGGGGGGTGAATCAGCCCCAGCATTTT
CASSLESGGVNQPQHF
>NA|TRBV5-5|NA|TRBJ2-1
TGTGCCAGCAGCTTGAACGGCGGGGTTGATGAGCAGTTCTTC
CASSLNGGVDEQFF
>once|TRBV5-1|TRBD1|TRBJ2-1
TGCGCCAGCAGCTCCTCCCGGGACAGCTCCTACAATGAGCAGTTCTTC
CASSSSRDSSYNEQFF
>NA|TRBV27|TRBD1|TRBJ2-7
TGTGCCAGCAGTTTATCCGCAGGGGGCTACGAGCAGTACTTC
CASSLSAGGYEQYF
>NA|TRBV14|TRBD1|TRBJ1-2
TGTGCCAGCAGCCAAGTGGGGACAGGGACTCGGGGCTACACCTTC
CASSQVGTGTRGYTF
>NA|TRBV2|NA|TRBJ1-4
TGTGCCAGCAGAACAGGGTCAACTAATGAAAAACTGTTTTTT
CASRTGSTNEKLFF
>NA|TRBV30|NA|TRBJ2-5
TGTGCCTGGACGCTAGTCGGGGGTCCGAAGGAGACCCAGTACTTC
CAWTLVGGPKETQYF
>NA|TRBV28|NA|TRBJ1-2
TGTGCCAGCAGTTCAAGTGAGGGTGGCTACACCTTC
CASSSSEGGYTF
>few|TRBV19|NA|TRBJ2-4
TGTGCCAGTAGCGCGGGACAGTCGGCCAAAAACATTCAGTACTTC
CASSAGQSAKNIQYF
>NA|TRBV9|NA|TRBJ2-3
TGTGCCAGCAGCGTAGGAGGGGGAGGGGTCGGCACAGATACGCAGTATTTT
CASSVGGGGVGTDTQYF
>NA|TRBV7-3|NA|TRBJ2-2
TGTGCCAGCGCGGGGCCCGGGGAGCTGTTTTTT
CASAGPGELFF
>NA|TRBV6-1|TRBD1|TRBJ1-5
TGTGCCAGCAGCAAACTACAGGGGGCCCCTCAGCCCCAGCATTTT
CASSKLQGAPQPQHF
>NA|TRBV7-2|NA|TRBJ1-3
TGTGCCAGCACCGAGACTGAGGCTGGAAACACCATATATTTT
CASTETEAGNTIYF
>NA|TRBV6-6|TRBD1|TRBJ1-5
TGTGCCAGCAGCTGGGACAGGGGGCATGGTCAGCCCCAGCATTTT
CASSWDRGHGQPQHF
>NA|TRBV7-3|TRBD2|TRBJ2-7
TGTGCCAGCAGCCTCGAAGCGGGGGGATCCTACGAGCAGTACTTC
CASSLEAGGSYEQYF
>NA|TRBV27|TRBD1|TRBJ2-3
TGTGCCAGCAGTTTGACAGGGTCACACACAGATACGCAGTATTTT
CASSLTGSHTDTQYF
>NA|TRBV6-1|TRBD1|TRBJ1-5
TGTGCCACATCCGGGACAGGGGGGTCAAATCAGCCCCAGCATTTT
CATSGTGGSNQPQHF
>NA|TRBV11-3|TRBD1|TRBJ2-6
TGTGCCAGCAGCTTAGGACAGGGGCGGTCTGGGGCCAACGTCCTGACTTTC
CASSLGQGRSGANVLTF
>NA|TRBV27|TRBD1|TRBJ2-1
TGTGCCAGCAGTTTATCTACCGACAGGGGTATGAGGAATGAGCAGTTCTTC
CASSLSTDRGMRNEQFF
>NA|TRBV7-9|NA|TRBJ1-2
TGTGCCAGCAGCTCCCCCGTTACAGGGCACTATGGCTACACCTTC
CASSSPVTGHYGYTF
>NA|TRBV2|NA|TRBJ2-7
TGTGCCAGCAGTGACCAGAACGAGCAGTACTTC
CASSDQNEQYF
>NA|TRBV25-1|TRBD2|TRBJ2-5
TGTGCCAGCAGTGATCGCGGGGGGCCGGGAGAGACCCAGTACTTC
CASSDRGGPGETQYF
>once|TRBV19|TRBD1|TRBJ2-5
TGTGCCAGTACCACGGACAGGTGGCAAGAGACCCAGTACTTC
CASTTDRWQETQYF
>NA|TRBV28|NA|TRBJ1-4
TGTGCCAGCAGCAAGCCGGGAATTGGCGATGAAAAACTGTTTTTT
CASSKPGIGDEKLFF
>NA|TRBV7-9|NA|TRBJ2-3
TGTGCCAGCAGCTTAGGGGGACTTCCCACAGATACGCAGTATTTT
CASSLGGLPTDTQYF
>NA|TRBV7-2|NA|TRBJ2-5
TGTGCCAGCAGGCCTGACAGAACCCCTGGGGAGACCCAGTACTTC
CASRPDRTPGETQYF
>few|TRBV9|TRBD2|TRBJ2-7
TGTGCCAGCAGCGTAGACCAGCGGGGGGGCTCCTACGAGCAGTACTTC
CASSVDQRGGSYEQYF
>NA|TRBV6-6|NA|TRBJ1-5
TGTGCCAGCAGAACGCCGTCTCAGCAGCCCCAGCATTTT
CASRTPSQQPQHF
>NA|TRBV5-1|NA|TRBJ2-2
TGCGCCAGCAGCTTGATGCCGCTGAGGCAGAACACCGGGGAGCTGTTTTTT
CASSLMPLRQNTGELFF
>NA|TRBV7-3|TRBD1|TRBJ1-6
TGTGCCAGCAGTAAGGCGGGACAGGGTAAACATAATTCACCCCTCCACTTT
CASSKAGQGKHNSPLHF
>NA|TRBV10-3|TRBD2|TRBJ2-5
TGTGCCAGCGCAGCGGGGCCGGGGGAGACCCAGTACTTC
CASAAGPGETQYF
>NA|TRBV30|TRBD1|TRBJ1-6
TGTGCCTGGGTGACAGGGGGAAATTCACCCCTCCACTTT
CAWVTGGNSPLHF